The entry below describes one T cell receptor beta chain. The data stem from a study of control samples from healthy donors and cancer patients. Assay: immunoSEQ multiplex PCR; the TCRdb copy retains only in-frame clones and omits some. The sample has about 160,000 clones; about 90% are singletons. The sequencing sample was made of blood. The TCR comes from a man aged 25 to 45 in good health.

The CDR3: CATSQGPKGAQHF. The CDR3 region has the DNA TGTGCCACCTCACAGGGTCCTAAGGGGGCCCAGCATTTT. V gene TRBV15 combines with J gene TRBJ1-5, with a possible D match to TRBD1 (6 bases). The CDR3 extends over 13 amino acids. Germline CDR1 reads LNHNV; CDR2 reads YYDKDF (reference sequence). V was clipped by 8 bases and J by 11 bases, with 19 bases between them. The whole variable domain, filled in from reference TRBV15 and TRBJ1-5, reads DAMVIQNPRYQVTQFGKPVTLSCSQTLNHNVMYWYQQKSSQAPKLLFHYYDKDFNNEADTPDNFQSRRPNTSFCFLDIRSPGLGDTAMYLCATSQGPKGAQHFGDGTRLSIL.